This T cell receptor (beta chain) was found in a study of molecular identifiers for immune sequencing clone quantification. This clonotype turned up a few times. Its antigen remains unknown. TCRdb re-analysed the PCR reads in MiXCR, keeping a single row per CDR3 protein. The sample records tens of thousands of distinct CDR3 sequences, nearly 25% being singletons. Germline V lookup: CDR1 SNHLY, CDR2 FYNNEI. This CDR3 contains 13 residues. V lost 6 bases, J lost 4 bases, and 9 bases lay in between. Whole-study findings and limits: Clones above 20 RNA copies contained over 99% of effector molecules but under 1% of naive ones.

Sequences were obtained from naive CD8+ T cells from blood, with Jurkat cell RNA spiked in. Subset of the sample: FACS-sorted CD8+CD4-CCR7+CD45RA+ naive T cells. The gene calls are TRBV2 and TRBJ2-2; D call uncertain. The sequence came from a human donor in good health. Some libraries in this study had Jurkat cell RNA spiked in. The CDR3 coding sequence is TGTGCCAGCAGATACTCCTTCACCGGGGAGCTGTTTTTT. Translating it yields CASRYSFTGELFF.